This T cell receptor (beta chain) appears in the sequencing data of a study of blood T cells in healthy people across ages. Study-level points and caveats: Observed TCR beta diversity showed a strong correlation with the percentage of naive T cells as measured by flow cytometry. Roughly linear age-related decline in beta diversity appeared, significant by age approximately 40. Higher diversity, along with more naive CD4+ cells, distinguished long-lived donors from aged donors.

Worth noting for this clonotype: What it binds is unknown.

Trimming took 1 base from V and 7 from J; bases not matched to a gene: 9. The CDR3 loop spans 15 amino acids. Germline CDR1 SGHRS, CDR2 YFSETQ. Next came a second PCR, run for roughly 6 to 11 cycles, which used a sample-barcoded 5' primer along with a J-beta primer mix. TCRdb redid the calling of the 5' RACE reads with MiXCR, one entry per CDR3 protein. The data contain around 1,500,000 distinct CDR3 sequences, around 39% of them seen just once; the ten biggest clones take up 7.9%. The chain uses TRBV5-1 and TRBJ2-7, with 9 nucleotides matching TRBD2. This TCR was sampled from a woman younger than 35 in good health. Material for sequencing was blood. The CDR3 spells CASSLYAGGQSEQYF. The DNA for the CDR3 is TGCGCCAGCAGCTTGTACGCGGGGGGGCAATCTGAGCAGTACTTC. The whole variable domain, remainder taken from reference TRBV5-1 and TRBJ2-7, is KAGVTQTPRYLIKTRGQQVTLSCSPISGHRSVSWYQQTPGQGLQFLFEYFSETQRNKGNFPGRFSGRQFSNSRSEMNVSTLELGDSALYLCASSLYAGGQSEQYFGPGTRLTVT.